The 27 T cell receptor beta chains in this list originate from one sample, sequenced in a study of Ad26.COV2.S vaccination and SARS-CoV-2 variants. Clones were sequenced by immunoSEQ multiplex PCR, and TCRdb holds only the in-frame ones, with some missing. This table has more than 120,000 clones, 80% to 90% appearing once. The sample consisted of peripheral blood, taken after recovery from COVID-19. Receptors were obtained from a human donor who had recovered from COVID-19.

This clone was observed a handful of times. The CDR3 reads CASSLDPERGYTF. CDR3 bases: TGTGCCAGCAGCTTGGATCCCGAAAGAGGCTACACCTTC. The rearrangement uses TRBV5-4 and TRBJ1-2; the D is unclear. CDR3 size: 13 residues. The germline gives CDR1 SGHNT, CDR2 YYREEE (reference sequence). Trimming took off 0 bases at V and 8 bases at J, with 11 bases between the two ends.

The chain uses TRBV27 and TRBJ2-3; 8 bases map to TRBD1. CDR1 and CDR2 from the germline V gene are MNHEY and SMNVEV (reference sequence). This CDR3 comprises 16 residues. The V and J ends lost 5 bases and 2 bases, in that order; junction bases with no gene match: 9. CDR3 amino acids: CASSTRQGQITDTQYF. CDR3 coding DNA: TGTGCCAGCAGTACCAGACAGGGGCAAATCACAGATACGCAGTATTTT.

This clone was seen a handful of times. The genes are TRBV4-1 and TRBJ2-1; D not resolved. This CDR3 contains 15 residues. Trimming took off 2 bases at V and 4 bases at J, with 12 bases between the two ends. Germline values: CDR1 MGHRA, CDR2 YSYEKL. The CDR3 loop is CASSQWPDRYNEQFF. As DNA, the CDR3 is TGCGCCAGCAGCCAATGGCCGGATAGGTACAATGAGCAGTTCTTC.

The J gene is TRBJ1-2, the V gene TRBV28; 7 bases are a match to TRBD1. The germline CDR1 and CDR2 sequences are MDHEN and SYDVKM. The CDR3 has 13 amino acids. The V and J ends lost 5 bases and 5 bases, in that order; junction bases with no gene match: 5. CDR3 region: CASSQGQWYGYTF. In DNA, the CDR3 is TGTGCCAGCAGTCAGGGACAGTGGTATGGCTACACCTTC.

The genes are TRBV28 and TRBJ2-3; D gene uncertain. This CDR3 region has 15 residues. Per the germline V gene, CDR1 is MDHEN and CDR2 is SYDVKM. The V and J ends lost 4 bases and 1 base respectively, with 12 bases between them. The CDR3 spells CASSSLGLGTDTQYF. The CDR3 bases are TGTGCCAGCAGTTCCCTGGGCTTAGGCACAGATACGCAGTATTTT.

This chain joins TRBV5-1 and TRBJ2-5; tentative D call: TRBD1 (5 bases). V was pared by 4 bases and J by 1 base, with 11 bases between. CDR1 SGHRS and CDR2 YFSETQ come from the germline V gene. The CDR3 totals 14 residues. CDR3 DNA sequence: TGCGCCAGCAGCAAGCTCCAGGGCCAAGAGACCCAGTACTTC. Protein: CASSKLQGQETQYF.

This chain joins TRBV19 and TRBJ1-2; unclear D gene. The CDR3 length is 16 residues. With 0 bases removed from V and 6 bases from J, the gap between germline ends came to 17 bases. Germline V lookup: CDR1 LNHDA, CDR2 SQIVND (reference sequence). This CDR3 is CASSIDRPAPAHGYTF. In DNA form, the CDR3 reads TGTGCCAGTAGTATAGATCGGCCGGCCCCAGCCCATGGCTACACCTTC.

This clone has more than one count but fewer than ten. This chain uses TRBV5-6 with TRBJ1-5, with D uncertain. V was clipped by 2 bases and J by 4 bases, with 4 bases between them. The germline CDR1 and CDR2 sequences are SGHDT and YYEEEE. This CDR3 has 12 residues. The CDR3 DNA follows: TGTGCCAGCAGCTTTACTAATCAGCCCCAGCATTTT. It codes for CASSFTNQPQHF.

The genes are TRBV7-9 and TRBJ2-3; D remains unclear. The CDR3 extends over 15 amino acids. The V end was cut by 0 bases, the J end by 2 bases, with 9 bases between. Germline V gene sequence: CDR1 SEHNR, CDR2 FQNEAQ (reference sequence). The CDR3 spells CASSLAGYVTDTQYF. The CDR3 DNA sequence: TGTGCCAGCAGCTTAGCGGGGTATGTCACAGATACGCAGTATTTT.

The J gene is TRBJ1-6, the V gene TRBV6-5; 7 bases match TRBD1. This CDR3 is built from 14 residues. Germline lookup yields CDR1 MNHEY and CDR2 SVGAGI. The J segment lost 7 bases and the V segment lost 6 bases, leaving 6 bases of the junction unmatched. The CDR3 DNA reads TGTGCCAGCAGCTCAGGGGGTAGGAATTCACCCCTCCACTTT. Translated, it gives CASSSGGRNSPLHF.

In DNA, the CDR3 is TGCGCCAGCAGTCAATTGAGGGGAGGCTATGGCTACACCTTC. Translation: CASSQLRGGYGYTF. V gene TRBV23-1 combines with J gene TRBJ1-2; a possible D gene is TRBD1 (5 bases). TRBV23-1 is reported as an ORF; its role is uncertain. The CDR3 loop spans 14 amino acids. The germline V and J ends were trimmed by 1 base and 4 bases, with 10 bases remaining between them.

The genes are TRBV24-1 and TRBJ2-3; 9 nucleotides align to TRBD2. The CDR3 runs to 15 residues. The germline gives CDR1 KGHDR, CDR2 SFDVKD. The trim removed 4 bases at V and 2 bases at J, leaving 3 bases unmatched. The CDR3 reads CATSDIAGDTDTQYF. CDR3 bases: TGTGCCACCAGTGACATAGCGGGGGACACAGATACGCAGTATTTT.

This chain uses TRBV9 with TRBJ1-4; D remains unclear. Germline V lookup: CDR1 SGDLS, CDR2 YYNGEE. The CDR3 runs to 17 residues. Trimming pared 4 bases from V and 1 base from J, leaving 17 bases between. For the CDR3, the DNA is TGTGCCAGCAGCCGTCGGGGAGAATTGAGAACTAATGAAAAACTGTTTTTT. Translated: CASSRRGELRTNEKLFF.

This clone was detected only a few times. The CDR3 region has the DNA TGCAGCGGCCGGGACAACACTGAAGCTTTCTTT. Protein sequence: CSGRDNTEAFF. The rearrangement uses TRBV29-1 and TRBJ1-1, with TRBD1 as a possible D gene (5 bases). Trimming took off 7 bases at V and 2 bases at J, with 8 bases between the two ends. The CDR3 runs to 11 residues. CDR1 is SQVTM, CDR2 ANQGSEA, per germline.

V is TRBV9 and J is TRBJ1-6, with D tentatively TRBD1 (5 bases). Germline CDR1 reads SGDLS; CDR2 reads YYNGEE. V shed 2 bases and J shed 9 bases, with 12 bases lying between them. The CDR3 contains 14 residues. The CDR3 here is CASSVGGSGSPLHF. CDR3 nucleotide sequence: TGTGCCAGCAGCGTCGGGGGGAGTGGTTCACCCCTCCACTTT.

V and J are TRBV27 and TRBJ2-3; D gene unclear. V was cut by 0 bases and J by 1 base, with 5 bases left in between. Germline V lookup: CDR1 MNHEY, CDR2 SMNVEV (reference sequence). The CDR3 covers 14 residues. The CDR3 is CASSLSDGTDTQYF. DNA of the CDR3: TGTGCCAGCAGTTTATCTGACGGCACAGATACGCAGTATTTT.

The chain has TRBV29-1 and TRBJ1-5; D gene ambiguous. CDR1 SQVTM and CDR2 ANQGSEA come from the germline V gene. This CDR3 is 12 amino acids long. Trimming stripped 4 bases from V and 4 bases from J, with 8 bases between. The CDR3 coding sequence is TGCAGCGTTGGGGCAGCTAATCAGCCCCAGCATTTT. Translated, it gives CSVGAANQPQHF. The full variable domain, rest sourced from reference TRBV29-1 and TRBJ1-5, is SAVISQKPSRDICQRGTSLTIQCQVDSQVTMMFWYRQQPGQSLTLIATANQGSEATYESGFVIDKFPISRPNLTFSTLTVSNMSPEDSSIYLCSVGAANQPQHFGDGTRLSIL.

This clone appeared once. This chain links TRBV28 with TRBJ2-7; D is possibly TRBD1 (6 bases). The V gene lost 1 base and the J gene lost 3 bases, with 13 bases spanning the gap. Germline assignment: CDR1 MDHEN and CDR2 SYDVKM. This CDR3 region has 15 residues. CDR3 nucleotides: TGTGCCAGCAGTTTATTGAACAGGGTTGACTACGAGCAGTACTTC. Amino acids: CASSLLNRVDYEQYF.

In this sample, this clone turned up a few times. This chain connects TRBV2 to TRBJ1-1; D might be TRBD1 (6 bases). V shed 9 bases and J shed 4 bases, with 15 bases lying between them. This CDR3 has 13 residues. Germline lookup yields CDR1 SNHLY and CDR2 FYNNEI. The CDR3 protein is CASGLGGLTEAFF. The CDR3 bases are TGTGCCAGTGGGCTGGGGGGCCTCACTGAAGCTTTCTTT. Supplemented by reference TRBV2 and TRBJ1-1, the full variable domain reads EPEVTQTPSHQVTQMGQEVILRCVPISNHLYFYWYRQILGQKVEFLVSFYNNEISEKSEIFDDQFSVERPDGSNFTLKIRSTKLEDSAMYFCASGLGGLTEAFFGQGTRLTVV.

CDR3 sequence reads: CASSRLRNTEAFF. The CDR3 bases are TGTGCCAGCAGCCGCCTCAGAAACACTGAAGCTTTCTTT. J is TRBJ1-1 and V is TRBV3-1 (or the pseudogene TRBV3-2); D gene unclear. This CDR3 is built from 13 residues. The germline CDR1 and CDR2 sequences are LGHDT and YNNKEL (reference sequence). V lost 4 bases to trimming and J lost 2 bases, with 8 bases between them.

This chain joins TRBV6-2 or TRBV6-3 and TRBJ2-7, with TRBD2 matching over 11 bases. J was trimmed by 6 bases and V by 5 bases; bases with no gene match: 6. The CDR3 covers 14 residues. CDR1 and CDR2 (germline): MNHEY, SVGEGT. Here the CDR3 reads CASSHSGGAREQYF. CDR3 in DNA: TGTGCCAGCAGTCATAGCGGGGGGGCCCGCGAGCAGTACTTC.

Only a few counts were recorded for this clone. The chain combines TRBV15 with TRBJ2-7; the D call may be TRBD1 or TRBD2 (5 bases each). CDR3 length: 15 amino acids. The V end was cut by 0 bases, the J end by 3 bases, with 12 bases between. CDR1 and CDR2 from the germline V gene are LNHNV and YYDKDF (reference sequence). The CDR3 DNA sequence: TGTGCCACCAGCAGAGATTACGGGACCCACTACGAGCAGTACTTC. This gives the protein CATSRDYGTHYEQYF.

CDR3 coding DNA: TGCAGCGTTGGAAGGGGACAGGGTCCTCTATATGGCTACACCTTC. Its translation is CSVGRGQGPLYGYTF. The chain uses TRBV29-1 and TRBJ1-2; 9 positions match TRBD1. The germline V gene encodes CDR1 SQVTM and CDR2 ANQGSEA. V dropped 4 bases and J dropped 5; count of bases not matched to a gene: 11. The CDR3 loop spans 15 amino acids.

The table lists this clone with a count of one. The chain carries TRBV25-1 and TRBJ1-2; 8 bases are a match to TRBD1. V gave up 3 bases and J gave up 8 bases; unmatched junction bases: 5. Germline CDR1 and CDR2: MGHDK and SYGVNS. There are 13 residues in the CDR3. In DNA form, the CDR3 reads TGTGCCAGCAGTGACTCGACAGGGGAGGGCTACACCTTC. Its translation: CASSDSTGEGYTF.

The chain couples TRBV27 to TRBJ2-7; the D is unclear. The germline V gene encodes CDR1 MNHEY and CDR2 SMNVEV (reference sequence). The V end was cut by 8 bases, the J end by 1 base, with 12 bases between. The CDR3 has 13 residues. The CDR3 protein is CASGSGPSYEQYF. In nucleotides, the CDR3 is TGTGCCAGCGGTTCGGGCCCTTCCTACGAGCAGTACTTC.

The CDR3 coding sequence is TGCAGTGCTAGAGTATTGGAGGCTTTCTTT. Its translation is CSARVLEAFF. The chain couples TRBV20-1 to TRBJ1-1; D ambiguous. Trimming cost V 1 base and J 11 bases, with 8 bases left between them. The CDR3 covers 10 residues. Germline CDR1 and CDR2: DFQATT and SNEGSKA (reference sequence).

This sequence joins TRBV4-3 and TRBJ2-2, with 10 nucleotides matching TRBD2. The CDR3 sequence is 16 residues long. The germline gives CDR1 LGHNA, CDR2 YSLEER. V shed 2 bases and J 3 bases; nucleotides not matched to a gene: 3. This chain's CDR3 is CASSQLSGGYTGELFF. CDR3 in DNA: TGCGCCAGCAGCCAACTTAGCGGGGGGTACACCGGGGAGCTGTTTTTT.